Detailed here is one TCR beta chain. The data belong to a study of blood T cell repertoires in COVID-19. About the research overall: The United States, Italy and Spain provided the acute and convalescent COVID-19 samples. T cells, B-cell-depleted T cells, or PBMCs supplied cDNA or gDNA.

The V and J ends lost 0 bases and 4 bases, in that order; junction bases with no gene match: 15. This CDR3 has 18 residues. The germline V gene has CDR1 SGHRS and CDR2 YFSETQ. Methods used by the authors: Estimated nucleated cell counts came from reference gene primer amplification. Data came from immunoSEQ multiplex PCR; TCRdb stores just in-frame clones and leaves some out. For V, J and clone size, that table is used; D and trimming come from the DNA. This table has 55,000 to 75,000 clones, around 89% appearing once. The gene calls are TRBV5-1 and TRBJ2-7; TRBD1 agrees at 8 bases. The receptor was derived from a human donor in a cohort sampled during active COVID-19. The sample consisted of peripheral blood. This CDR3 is CASSLAPSTGEIWYEQYF. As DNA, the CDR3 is TGCGCCAGCAGCTTGGCCCCTTCGACAGGGGAAATTTGGTACGAGCAGTACTTC. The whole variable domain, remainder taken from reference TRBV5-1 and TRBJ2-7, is KAGVTQTPRYLIKTRGQQVTLSCSPISGHRSVSWYQQTPGQGLQFLFEYFSETQRNKGNFPGRFSGRQFSNSRSEMNVSTLELGDSALYLCASSLAPSTGEIWYEQYFGPGTRLTVT.